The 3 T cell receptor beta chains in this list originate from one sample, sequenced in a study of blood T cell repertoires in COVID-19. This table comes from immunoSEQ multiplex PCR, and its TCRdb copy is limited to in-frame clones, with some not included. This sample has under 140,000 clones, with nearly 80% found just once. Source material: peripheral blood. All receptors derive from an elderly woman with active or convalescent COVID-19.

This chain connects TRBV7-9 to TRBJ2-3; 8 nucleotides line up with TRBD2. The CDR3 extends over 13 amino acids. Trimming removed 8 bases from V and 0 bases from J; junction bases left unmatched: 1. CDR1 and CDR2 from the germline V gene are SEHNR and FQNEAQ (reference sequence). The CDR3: CASAGGSTDTQYF. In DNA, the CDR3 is TGTGCCAGCGCGGGAGGAAGCACAGATACGCAGTATTTT.

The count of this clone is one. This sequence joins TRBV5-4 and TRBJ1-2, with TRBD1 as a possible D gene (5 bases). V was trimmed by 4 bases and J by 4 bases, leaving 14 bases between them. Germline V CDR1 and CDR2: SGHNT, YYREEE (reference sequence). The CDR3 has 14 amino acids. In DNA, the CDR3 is TGTGCCAGCAGCCATTACGACAGCAGCTATGGCTACACCTTC. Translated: CASSHYDSSYGYTF.

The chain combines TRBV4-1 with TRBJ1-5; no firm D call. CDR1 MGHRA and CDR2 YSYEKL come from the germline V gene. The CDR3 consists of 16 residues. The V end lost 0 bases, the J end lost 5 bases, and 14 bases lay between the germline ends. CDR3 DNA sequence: TGCGCCAGCAGCCAAGAACCAGAGGGCAGTTATCAGCCCCAGCATTTT. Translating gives CASSQEPEGSYQPQHF.